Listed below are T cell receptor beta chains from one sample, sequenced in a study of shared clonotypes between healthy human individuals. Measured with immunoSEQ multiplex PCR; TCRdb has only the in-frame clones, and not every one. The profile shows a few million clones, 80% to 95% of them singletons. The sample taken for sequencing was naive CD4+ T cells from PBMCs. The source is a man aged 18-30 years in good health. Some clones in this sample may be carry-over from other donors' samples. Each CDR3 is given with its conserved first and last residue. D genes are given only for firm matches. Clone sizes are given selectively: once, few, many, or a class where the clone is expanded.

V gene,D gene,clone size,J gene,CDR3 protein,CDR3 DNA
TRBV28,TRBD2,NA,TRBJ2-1,CASRVQREGSNEQFF,TGTGCCAGCAGGGTCCAGCGGGAGGGCAGCAATGAGCAGTTCTTC
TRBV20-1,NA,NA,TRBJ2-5,CSPSGETQYF,TGCAGTCCATCGGGAGAGACCCAGTACTTC
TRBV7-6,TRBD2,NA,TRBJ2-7,CASSLGLAGGYEQYF,TGTGCCAGCAGCTTAGGACTAGCGGGAGGTTACGAGCAGTACTTC
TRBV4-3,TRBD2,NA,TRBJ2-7,CASSQQTSGTYEQYF,TGCGCCAGCAGCCAACAGACTAGCGGGACTTACGAGCAGTACTTC
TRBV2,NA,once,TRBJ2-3,CASNTLGDTQYF,TGTGCCAGCAACACCTTAGGAGATACGCAGTATTTT
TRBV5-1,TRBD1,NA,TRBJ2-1,CASSLTGGYNEQFF,TGCGCCAGCAGCTTGACAGGGGGCTACAATGAGCAGTTCTTC
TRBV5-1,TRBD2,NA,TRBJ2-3,CASSLTAGEDTQYF,TGCGCCAGCAGCTTGACAGCGGGAGAAGATACGCAGTATTTT
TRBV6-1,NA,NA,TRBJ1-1,CASTNMWDREAFF,TGTGCCAGCACCAACATGTGGGACCGAGAAGCTTTCTTT
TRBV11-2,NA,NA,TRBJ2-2,CASSTRLGANTGELFF,TGTGCCAGCAGCACCCGACTAGGCGCGAACACCGGGGAGCTGTTTTTT
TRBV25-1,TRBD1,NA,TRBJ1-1,CASSESGRGPTEAFF,TGTGCCAGCAGTGAATCGGGCAGGGGGCCAACTGAAGCTTTCTTT
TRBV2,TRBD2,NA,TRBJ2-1,CASSEQGLAYEQFF,TGTGCCAGCAGTGAACAGGGACTAGCCTATGAGCAGTTCTTC
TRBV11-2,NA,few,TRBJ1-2,CASSLDRAGDGYTF,TGTGCCAGCAGCTTAGATCGCGCCGGCGATGGCTACACCTTC
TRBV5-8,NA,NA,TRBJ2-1,CASSEQYSSYNEQFF,TGTGCCAGCAGCGAACAGTATAGCTCCTACAATGAGCAGTTCTTC
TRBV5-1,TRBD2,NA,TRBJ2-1,CASSFGGSSWSDEQFF,TGCGCCAGCAGCTTCGGGGGGTCCAGCTGGTCGGATGAGCAGTTCTTC
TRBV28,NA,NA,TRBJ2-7,CASKGSYEQYF,TGTGCTAGCAAAGGCTCCTACGAGCAGTACTTC
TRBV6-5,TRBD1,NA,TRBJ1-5,CASSSGQGRQPQHF,TGTGCCAGCAGTTCTGGACAGGGGAGGCAGCCCCAGCATTTT
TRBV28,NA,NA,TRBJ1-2,CASSLEGGYGYTF,TGTGCCAGCAGTTTAGAGGGTGGCTATGGCTACACCTTC
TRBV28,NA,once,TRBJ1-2,CASRTPGASGYTF,TGTGCCAGCAGGACTCCAGGGGCGAGTGGCTACACCTTC
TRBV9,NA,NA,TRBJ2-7,CASSVSSGFSYEQYF,TGTGCCAGCAGCGTATCGAGCGGTTTTTCCTACGAGCAGTACTTC
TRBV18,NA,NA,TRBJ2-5,CASSPRGSETQYF,TGTGCCAGCTCACCCCGGGGTTCAGAGACCCAGTACTTC